A single sample is the source of the 2 T cell receptor beta chains below, sequenced in a study of OX40 agonist ivuxolimab in advanced cancers. Profiling relied on immunoSEQ multiplex PCR, and the TCRdb table lists in-frame clones only, not all of them. There are approximately 23,000 clones in the sample; 73% occur only once, and about 17% lies in the top ten. Sequencing was performed on CD4+ or CD8+ T cells sorted from blood, taken in a trial of the OX40 agonist ivuxolimab. These receptors were collected from an adult with an advanced solid tumor such as melanoma, head and neck, liver or kidney cancer.

The rearrangement uses TRBV6-7 and TRBJ2-1; D is uncertain. TRBV6-7 belongs to the ORF category, with a function that is uncertain. The CDR3 sequence is 17 residues long. Trimming removed 6 bases from V and 0 bases from J, with 18 bases in between. DNA of the CDR3: TGTGCCAGCAGCTACCTTCTCCCTCAGTCCTCCTACAATGAGCAGTTCTTC. Its translation is CASSYLLPQSSYNEQFF.

This clone has a handful of counts. This rearrangement joins TRBV29-1 to TRBJ1-2, with 7 nucleotides matching TRBD1. The germline V gene has CDR1 SQVTM and CDR2 ANQGSEA. The CDR3 runs 14 residues. V was pared by 3 bases and J by 3 bases, with 7 bases of the junction left unmatched. The CDR3: CSVEAGTVYYGYTF. DNA for the CDR3: TGCAGCGTTGAGGCCGGGACAGTTTACTATGGCTACACCTTC.